Detailed here is one TCR beta chain. TCRdb keeps only in-frame clones here, not all; method: immunoSEQ multiplex PCR. Among 120,000 to 150,000 clones listed, 75% to 95% were seen once. The data belong to a study of control samples from healthy donors and cancer patients. Trimming stripped 1 base from V and 5 bases from J, with 17 bases between. The CDR3 loop spans 15 amino acids. Germline CDR1 is GTSNPN and CDR2 is SVGIG (reference sequence). This clonotype was sampled from a man aged 25-40 years in good health. Sequencing was done on a sample of blood. The chain couples TRBV30 to TRBJ1-1; D is possibly TRBD1 (5 bases). The CDR3 here is CAWSARRGAWTEAFF. CDR3 nucleotide sequence: TGTGCCTGGAGTGCCCGACGAGGGGCTTGGACTGAAGCTTTCTTT.